The clone carrying this T cell receptor beta chain was detected a few times. Only in-frame clones appear in the TCRdb table, and some are missing; sequencing was by immunoSEQ multiplex PCR. Of some 250,000 clones listed, 84% are singletons. The data were taken from a study of blood T cell repertoires in COVID-19. Study-level background: Samples of COVID-19 (acute and convalescent) were obtained from the United States, Italy and Spain. From T cells, B-cell-depleted T cells, or PBMCs came the material, which was cDNA or gDNA.

V lost 3 bases to trimming and J lost 4 bases, with 10 bases between them. The CDR3 covers 13 residues. The chain couples TRBV12-3 or TRBV12-4 to TRBJ2-7; tentatively, D is TRBD1 (6 bases). The TCR was taken from a man aged 55 to 70 with acute or convalescent COVID-19. The sequenced sample was peripheral blood. CDR3 amino acids: CASSFGQPYEQYF. In DNA, the CDR3 is TGTGCCAGCAGTTTTGGACAGCCTTACGAGCAGTACTTC.